This TCR beta chain was sequenced in a study of blood T cell repertoires in COVID-19. Background on the study: The United States, Italy and Spain provided the acute and convalescent COVID-19 samples. T cells, B-cell-depleted T cells, or PBMCs provided the cDNA or gDNA that served as material.

The CDR3 is 13 amino acids. V trimming: 7 bases; J trimming: 3 bases; junction bases outside the gene matches: 5. The germline V gene has CDR1 SNHLY and CDR2 FYNNEI. As handled by the study authors: Quantification of nucleated cells was approximated via reference gene primer amplification. Repertoires were generated with immunoSEQ multiplex PCR, while TCRdb's copy carries only in-frame clones and drops some. V and J calls and clone size are as listed in that table; D and trimming were resolved from the DNA. The sample gives some 200,000 clones, 88% of which show up once; 5% to 6.5% is in the top ten.

The chain employs TRBV2 and TRBJ1-1; TRBD1 agrees at 7 bases. Sequencing was performed on peripheral blood. The clonotype comes from a man aged 35 to 55 with active or convalescent COVID-19. CDR3: CASTGTEYTEAFF. The CDR3 nucleotides read TGTGCCAGCACCGGGACAGAGTACACTGAAGCTTTCTTT.